This T cell receptor (beta chain) originates from a study of blood T cell repertoires in COVID-19. Looking at the study overall: Some COVID-19 samples were acute and others convalescent; all came from the United States, Italy and Spain.

Profiling relied on immunoSEQ multiplex PCR, and the TCRdb table lists in-frame clones only, not all of them. There are over 90,000 clones in the sample; roughly 80% occur only once, and 3.5% to 5.5% lies in the top ten. Looked up from germline, CDR1 is SGHRS and CDR2 is YFSETQ. The J segment lost 5 bases and the V segment lost 4 bases, leaving 6 bases of the junction unmatched. The CDR3 has 15 residues. The chain joins TRBV5-1 to TRBJ1-4; 9 bases map to TRBD1. This TCR derives from a human donor in a cohort sampled during active COVID-19. The sample consisted of peripheral blood. The DNA for the CDR3 is TGCGCCAGCAGCAATCCGGGACAGGGAAATGAAAAACTGTTTTTT. Translation gives CASSNPGQGNEKLFF. The full variable domain, completed using reference TRBV5-1 and TRBJ1-4, is KAGVTQTPRYLIKTRGQQVTLSCSPISGHRSVSWYQQTPGQGLQFLFEYFSETQRNKGNFPGRFSGRQFSNSRSEMNVSTLELGDSALYLCASSNPGQGNEKLFFGSGTQLSVL.